A selection of T cell receptor beta chains follows, all from one sample in a study of vaccination effects on CD4 cells after COVID-19. Which antigens these TCRs recognize remains unknown. Measured with immunoSEQ multiplex PCR; TCRdb has only the in-frame clones, and not every one. The table records roughly 50,000 clones, 65% to 90% of them present only once. The sample consisted of CD4+ T cells from PBMCs cultured with HCoV-229E spike peptides, taken before COVID-19 vaccination. These receptors all come from a human donor who received a COVID-19 vaccine. Both conserved end residues are part of each CDR3. A D gene is named only where the DNA matches it firmly. The size of a clone is reported for some rows only, either as once, few or many, or as a class for expanded clones.

d_call cdr3_length clone_size j_call v_call cdr3_aa cdr3_nt
TRBD1 14 . TRBJ2-2 TRBV4-3 CASSPKQGTGELFF TGCGCCAGCAGCCCAAAACAGGGGACCGGGGAGCTGTTTTTT
TRBD2 15 . TRBJ2-1 TRBV6-5 CATLRGGSSYNEQFF TGTGCCACCCTGCGGGGGGGGAGCTCCTACAATGAGCAGTTCTTC
. 14 . TRBJ1-5 TRBV4-3 CASSRGEDNQPQHF TGCGCCAGCAGCCGCGGGGAAGACAATCAGCCCCAGCATTTT
. 17 . TRBJ1-4 TRBV19 CASSIMSTDPGGEKLFF TGTGCCAGTAGTATAATGTCCACGGACCCCGGCGGTGAAAAACTGTTTTTT
TRBD2 18 . TRBJ2-3 TRBV6-4 CASSRSPTSGGPGDTQYF TGTGCCAGCAGTCGGTCCCCCACTAGCGGGGGGCCTGGAGATACGCAGTATTTT
. 13 . TRBJ2-3 TRBV5-1 CASSILETDTQYF TGCGCCAGCAGCATACTAGAGACAGATACGCAGTATTTT
. 14 once TRBJ1-1 TRBV12-5 CASLSGNAPTEAFF TGTGCTAGTTTATCCGGGAATGCCCCGACTGAAGCTTTCTTT
TRBD1 16 . TRBJ1-4 TRBV3-1/TRBV3-2 CASSQLKQGMNEKLFF TGTGCCAGCAGCCAACTCAAACAGGGGATGAATGAAAAACTGTTTTTT
TRBD2 14 . TRBJ2-5 TRBV5-4 CASSLDLAGETQYF TGTGCCAGCAGCTTGGACCTAGCGGGGGAGACCCAGTACTTC
TRBD2 15 once TRBJ2-5 TRBV2 CASRALGGGGETQYF TGTGCCAGCAGGGCATTGGGCGGGGGAGGAGAGACCCAGTACTTC
. 14 few TRBJ1-2 TRBV5-5 CASSLGGGGGGYTF TGTGCCAGCAGCTTGGGCGGGGGAGGAGGTGGCTACACCTTC
TRBD1 13 once TRBJ1-2 TRBV5-8 CASSSQGPYGYTF TGTGCCAGCAGCTCACAGGGGCCCTATGGCTACACCTTC
. 12 . TRBJ2-5 TRBV7-2 CASTPQGETQYF TGTGCCAGCACCCCCCAGGGGGAGACCCAGTACTTC
TRBD1 16 . TRBJ2-2 TRBV27 CASSPSGTANTGELFF TGTGCCAGCAGTCCGTCCGGGACAGCGAACACCGGGGAGCTGTTTTTT
TRBD1 18 . TRBJ1-3 TRBV4-1 CASSQDVVGRGPGNTIYF TGCGCCAGCAGCCAAGATGTCGTAGGCAGGGGGCCTGGAAACACCATATATTTT
TRBD1 16 . TRBJ2-5 TRBV7-2 CASSSSSGTGGETQYF TGTGCCAGCAGCTCGAGCTCCGGGACAGGGGGTGAGACCCAGTACTTC
. 15 . TRBJ2-2 TRBV27 CASSRDFANTGELFF TGTGCCAGCAGTCGGGACTTCGCGAACACCGGGGAGCTGTTTTTT
. 12 . TRBJ2-5 TRBV15 CATSRPRETQYF TGTGCCACCAGCAGACCTAGAGAGACCCAGTACTTC
. 13 . TRBJ2-5 TRBV9 CASSVDFGETQYF TGTGCCAGCAGCGTAGATTTTGGTGAGACCCAGTACTTC
TRBD1 14 few TRBJ2-3 TRBV5-6 CASSSQQGADTQYF TGTGCCAGCAGCTCCCAACAGGGGGCAGATACGCAGTATTTT
TRBD1 14 . TRBJ2-5 TRBV24-1 CATSDRTGKETQYF TGTGCCACCAGTGACAGGACAGGGAAAGAGACCCAGTACTTC
TRBD1 14 . TRBJ2-5 TRBV18 CASASGTGEETQYF TGTGCCAGCGCATCGGGGACAGGGGAAGAGACCCAGTACTTC
. 14 . TRBJ1-4 TRBV4-3 CASSQDTGDGKLFF TGCGCCAGCAGCCAAGATACGGGGGACGGAAAACTGTTTTTT
. 14 . TRBJ2-3 TRBV9 CASSPQSRTDTQYF TGTGCCAGCAGCCCTCAGTCCCGCACAGATACGCAGTATTTT
. 17 . TRBJ1-4 TRBV9 CASSVADAGRSNEKLFF TGTGCCAGCAGCGTAGCCGACGCAGGACGGTCTAATGAAAAACTGTTTTTT
. 14 once TRBJ1-1 TRBV18 CASSPQERNTEAFF TGTGCCAGCTCACCTCAGGAAAGGAACACTGAAGCTTTCTTT
. 13 . TRBJ1-2 TRBV6-5 CASSQGRDYGYTF TGTGCCAGCAGTCAGGGGAGAGACTATGGCTACACCTTC
. 16 . TRBJ2-2 TRBV13 CASSPRSSGYTGELFF TGTGCCAGCAGCCCCCGTAGTAGCGGCTACACCGGGGAGCTGTTTTTT
. 15 . TRBJ2-5 TRBV19 CASSPGRANQETQYF TGTGCCAGTAGCCCGGGCAGGGCGAACCAAGAGACCCAGTACTTC
. 14 . TRBJ1-2 TRBV6-5 CASNLRDINYGYTF TGTGCCAGCAATTTGAGGGACATAAACTATGGCTACACCTTC
TRBD1 16 . TRBJ1-4 TRBV5-8 CASSFGQGATNEKLFF TGTGCCAGCAGCTTTGGACAGGGGGCAACTAATGAAAAACTGTTTTTT
. 15 . TRBJ2-1 TRBV5-1 CASSVAGLGGNEQFF TGCGCCAGCAGCGTCGCAGGGTTGGGTGGGAATGAGCAGTTCTTC
TRBD1 17 . TRBJ2-1 TRBV11-3 CASSLDIGQGDHNEQFF TGTGCCAGCAGCTTAGATATAGGACAGGGGGACCACAATGAGCAGTTCTTC
. 16 . TRBJ2-1 TRBV3-1/TRBV3-2 CASSRPGLPSVNEQFF TGTGCCAGCAGCCGACCCGGACTCCCTTCCGTCAATGAGCAGTTCTTC
TRBD1 14 . TRBJ1-2 TRBV6-5 CASRPGTAIYGYTF TGTGCCAGCAGGCCCGGGACAGCCATCTATGGCTACACCTTC
. 16 . TRBJ2-3 TRBV7-3 CASSNTPGLATDTQYF TGTGCCAGCAGCAACACCCCGGGACTTGCGACAGATACGCAGTATTTT
TRBD1 15 . TRBJ1-6 TRBV19 CASSIRGRSSESLHF TGTGCCAGTAGTATAAGGGGGCGGTCATCAGAATCCCTCCACTTT
. 11 . TRBJ2-3 TRBV6-5 CASSYRDTQYF TGTGCCAGCAGTTACCGAGATACGCAGTATTTT
. 14 . TRBJ1-2 TRBV4-1 CASSQDWGRAGYTF TGCGCCAGCAGCCAAGATTGGGGGCGGGCTGGCTACACCTTC
. 15 . TRBJ2-5 TRBV9 CASSVDLGGGETQYF TGTGCCAGCAGCGTCGATCTAGGGGGAGGAGAGACCCAGTACTTC
. 14 once TRBJ1-2 TRBV25-1 CATSPPRDAYGYTF TGTGCCACCTCGCCCCCCCGGGACGCTTATGGCTACACCTTC